The clone carrying this T cell receptor (beta chain) was seen only once. This record belongs to a study of blood T cell repertoires in COVID-19. CDR3 size: 12 residues. Germline CDR1 is SGHRS and CDR2 is YFSETQ. The V end was cut by 6 bases, the J end by 3 bases, with 9 bases between. Only in-frame clones appear in the TCRdb table, and some are missing; sequencing was by immunoSEQ multiplex PCR. The sample consists of tens of thousands of clones, roughly 85% of them appearing once. The material sequenced was peripheral blood. The sequence came from a human donor in a cohort sampled during active COVID-19. The chain is built from TRBV5-1 and TRBJ1-1, with D uncertain. The chain's CDR3 is CASNFGDTEAFF. Here the CDR3 DNA reads TGCGCCAGCAACTTCGGGGACACTGAAGCTTTCTTT.